The present entry profiles one TCR beta chain with its context. It lacks a known antigen. No base-level quality is on record; no much larger clone is a single base apart. From its cysteine to its phenylalanine, the CDR3 spans 17 amino acids. Here the CDR3 DNA is all that survives: 51 bases in frame from base 1. Via the germline V gene, CDR1 is MNHNS and CDR2 SASEGT. Here V drops 5 bases and J drops 6 bases, and the junction holds 14 bases not matched to any gene. The donors were healthy, HIV-negative adults who had no recently reported acute infections or vaccinations. Every donor was a Caucasian adult living in Nashville, Tennessee, USA. CD4+ T cells were enriched by magnetic negative selection; naive cells were then positively selected on CD45RA, and the negative fraction formed the memory subset. Blood was collected by leukapheresis, and PBMCs were isolated by Ficoll-Histopaque density gradient centrifugation and then cryopreserved in liquid nitrogen vapor phase. Purity and quantity of every magnetically sorted T cell population were checked by analytical flow cytometry. Each sorted fraction had its genomic DNA isolated and then quantified by UV absorbance on a Nanodrop 2000c.

Using the deep immunoSEQ assay, TCR CDR3 regions were amplified from genomic DNA by multiplex PCR. Genomic DNA extracted from each cell subset was distributed evenly over all wells of several immunoSEQ 96-well plates, and each plate served as one replicate. For sorted subsets, approximately 190 ng genomic DNA, equal to tens of thousands of T cell genomes, was loaded into each replicate PCR. The purified libraries were quantified using a Qubit 3.0 fluorometer, sized with a Bioanalyzer 2100, and then quantified again using the KAPA Library Quantification kit. Every immunoSEQ 96-well plate was sequenced on a dedicated single-read 150-cycle Illumina NextSeq 550 flow cell. Regarding the original processing steps: Because the immunoSEQ output held only junctional sequences and lacked quality scores, the filtering could not match the filtering applied to full-length reads. To assign V/J genes and CDR3, sequences were annotated against IMGT germline references using PyIR, a Python wrapper for IgBLAST v1.9. Any read was removed if the V/J assignment was weak (E-value above 1e-6), the CDR3 was missing, or the read contained stop codons, out-of-frame junctions, or ambiguous translated residues. V3J clonotypes were defined as sequences sharing an identical inferred V gene, J gene, and CDR3 amino acid sequence. Percentage overlap between repertoires was calculated by dividing the number of shared unique clonotypes by the size of the smaller repertoire. Three approaches were used to assess repertoire richness: RTK rarefaction, the Chao1 estimator, and Recon v2.1 estimates of unobserved clonotypes. For all TCRbeta clonotypes obtained by the gDNA method from a few donors, generation probabilities were computed with OLGA. TCRdb provides this immuneACCESS table in a form limited to in-frame rearrangements. Some clones are lacking; in checked studies, under half of them reflect an unresolved V gene, and why the rest are absent is not known. D and trimming come from the DNA, and the V and J calls and clone size come from that table. Here the sample has about 2.4 million clones; 93% occur a single time. The ten most abundant clones make up 0.35% to 0.45% of the sample.

This entry belongs to a study of shared clonotypes between healthy human individuals (TCRdb year 2020). With respect to the entire study: A few men and two women, aged 18 to 49 years, made up the cohort. Each donor's leukapheresis produced roughly between roughly 0.94 and 9.5 billion PBMCs. To estimate repertoire size and how much clonotype sharing occurs between individuals, the study deeply sequenced the blood TCR repertoires of five or six healthy adults. For each donor, CD4 naive and CD4 memory were each given three plates, CD8 naive was given two plates, and CD8 memory was given one plate. Different laboratories and diverse techniques were used to prepare libraries and sequence TCR repertoires, to increase sequencing depth and limit assay-specific biases.

The paper's findings and limits, for the study overall: Based on pairwise subsampling, the degree of clonotype sharing among donors was expected to be affected by sequencing depth. Incomplete sequencing was indicated by rarefaction of sorted-subset datasets, despite the large sequencing depth. Sharing across several donors was observed for around 5% of naive CD4, about 4% of naive CD8, 2% to 2.5% of memory CD4, and less than 0.45% of memory CD8 clonotypes. Because the study included only a small number of donors, the genetic and exposure-history diversity represented was limited. Sampling was restricted to blood, and TCR repertoires in tissues likely differ from the TCR repertoires found in blood. Naive subsets generally had larger estimated clonotype richness than memory subsets did. Clonotypes shared by all four sorted-subset donors showed higher generation probabilities than non-shared clonotypes.

The sample comprised naive CD4+ T cells from PBMCs. The cell subset or site label for this specimen denotes: CD45RA+ positively selected. The sequence came from a man aged 18 to 30 in good health. Some clones in this sample may be carry-over from other donors' samples. The chain is made from TRBV6-1 and TRBJ2-3; the junction holds 10 bases that match TRBD1. The CDR3 region reads CASSQDRGTGATDTQYF. The DNA reads TGTGCCAGCAGTCAAGACAGGGGGACAGGGGCGACCGATACGCAGTATTTT.